This T cell receptor (beta chain) stems from a study of T cells in Graves' hyperthyroidism and ophthalmopathy. General study findings and limits: Clonotypes that were expanded in thyroid above 0.001 mostly appeared in blood too. Ophthalmopathy and stable hyperthyroidism were separated by a 13 V-J model.

This clonotype was detected ten times or more. Its antigen is as yet unknown. Patients between 18 and 65 years old had hyperthyroidism, newly diagnosed and lasting under 2 months. Together with thyroid ultrasound, orbital computed tomography, serum thyroxine and TRAb, clinical symptoms were used for diagnoses. Regions amplified from RNA transcripts were the TCR beta CDR3 regions. Using the HTBI primer set, a first-round RT-PCR was run on the TCR CDR3. TCRdb reprocessed the multiplex PCR reads via MiXCR and lists one record per CDR3 protein. The sample lists around 300,000 distinct CDR3 sequences; about 13% were seen once. Material for sequencing was blood. The receptor's source is a woman between 40 and 55 years old with Graves' hyperthyroidism.

The CDR3 reads CASSPGLAGRETQYF. CDR3 DNA sequence: TGTGCCAGCAGCCCCGGACTAGCGGGTCGGGAGACCCAGTACTTC. This sequence joins TRBV11-3 and TRBJ2-5; 11 bases line up with TRBD2. The CDR3 is 15 amino acids. CDR1 and CDR2 from the germline V gene are SGHNT and YENEEA. The V segment lost 5 bases and the J segment 5 bases; nucleotides outside the gene matches: 7.